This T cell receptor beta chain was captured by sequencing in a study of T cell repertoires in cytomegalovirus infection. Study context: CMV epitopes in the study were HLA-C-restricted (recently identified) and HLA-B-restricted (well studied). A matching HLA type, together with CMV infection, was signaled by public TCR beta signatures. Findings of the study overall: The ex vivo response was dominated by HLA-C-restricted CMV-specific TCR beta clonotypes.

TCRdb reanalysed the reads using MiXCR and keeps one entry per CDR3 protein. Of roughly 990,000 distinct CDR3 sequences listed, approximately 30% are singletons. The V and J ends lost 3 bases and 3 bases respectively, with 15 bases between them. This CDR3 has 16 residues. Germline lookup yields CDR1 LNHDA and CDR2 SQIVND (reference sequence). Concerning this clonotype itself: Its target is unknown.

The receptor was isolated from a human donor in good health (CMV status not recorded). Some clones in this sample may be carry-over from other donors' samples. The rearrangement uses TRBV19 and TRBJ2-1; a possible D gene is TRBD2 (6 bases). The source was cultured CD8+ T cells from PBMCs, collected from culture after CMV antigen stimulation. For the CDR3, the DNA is TGTGCCAGTAGTATGGTGGGGGGAGATTACTACAATGAGCAGTTCTTC. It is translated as CASSMVGGDYYNEQFF.